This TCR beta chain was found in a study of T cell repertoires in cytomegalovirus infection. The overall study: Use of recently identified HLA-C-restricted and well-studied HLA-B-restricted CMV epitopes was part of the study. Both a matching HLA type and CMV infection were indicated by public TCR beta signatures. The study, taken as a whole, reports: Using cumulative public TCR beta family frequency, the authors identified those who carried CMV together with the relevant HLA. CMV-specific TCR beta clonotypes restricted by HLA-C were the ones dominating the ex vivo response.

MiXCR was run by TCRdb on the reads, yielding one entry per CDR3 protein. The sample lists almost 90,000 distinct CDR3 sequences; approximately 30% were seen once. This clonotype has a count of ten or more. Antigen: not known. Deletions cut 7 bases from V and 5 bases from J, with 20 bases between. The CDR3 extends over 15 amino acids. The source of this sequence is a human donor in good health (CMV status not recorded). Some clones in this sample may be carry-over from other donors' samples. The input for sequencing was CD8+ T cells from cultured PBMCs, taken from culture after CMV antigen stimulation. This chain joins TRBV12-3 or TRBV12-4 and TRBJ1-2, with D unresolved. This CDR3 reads CASTFWPSTEYGYTF. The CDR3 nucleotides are TGTGCCAGCACCTTTTGGCCCTCGACGGAGTATGGCTACACCTTC.